This T cell receptor beta chain appears in the sequencing data of a study of a mutant IDH1 vaccine in newly diagnosed glioma. Across the whole study: Patients received eight vaccinations in weeks 1, 3, 5, 7, 11, 15, 19, 23. Receipt of radiotherapy, temozolomide, or both preceded the study, and most received both. Of treated patients, approximately 62% were men and roughly 38% women, averaging roughly 40 years.

Germline CDR1 MRHNA, CDR2 SNTAGT. V was cut by 2 bases and J by 0 bases, with 7 bases left in between. The CDR3 has 15 amino acids. The repertoire was sequenced with immunoSEQ multiplex PCR; TCRdb's copy has only in-frame clones and lacks some. The table shows tens of thousands of clones, with about 79% occurring only once. Study findings and constraints: Shifts in the top peripheral T cell clonotypes seemed unrelated to pseudoprogression.

Documented time point: week 5, during vaccination. The content of each vaccine dose was 300 ug of mutant IDH1 20-mer peptide, and topical imiquimod accompanied it. A remark on this clone: Its specificity is not known.

The receptor's source is a man between 25 and 39 years old with glioma. Specimen: PBMCs, collected from a glioma patient whose treatment included an IDH1 peptide vaccine. The chain uses TRBV6-4 and TRBJ2-2; D gene uncertain. Here the CDR3 reads CASSDGFSNTGELFF. Here the CDR3 DNA reads TGTGCCAGCAGTGACGGCTTCTCGAACACCGGGGAGCTGTTTTTT.